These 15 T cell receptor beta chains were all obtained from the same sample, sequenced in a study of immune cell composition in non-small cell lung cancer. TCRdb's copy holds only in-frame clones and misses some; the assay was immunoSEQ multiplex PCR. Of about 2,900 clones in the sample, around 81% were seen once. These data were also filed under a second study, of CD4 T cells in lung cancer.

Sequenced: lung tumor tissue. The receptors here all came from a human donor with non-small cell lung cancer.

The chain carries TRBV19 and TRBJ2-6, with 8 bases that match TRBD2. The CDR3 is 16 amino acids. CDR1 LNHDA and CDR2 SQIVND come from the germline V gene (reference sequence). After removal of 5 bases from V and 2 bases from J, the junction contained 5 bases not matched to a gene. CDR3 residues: CASSLSGGTGANVLTF. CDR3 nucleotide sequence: TGTGCCAGTAGTCTTTCGGGAGGGACTGGGGCCAACGTCCTGACTTTC.

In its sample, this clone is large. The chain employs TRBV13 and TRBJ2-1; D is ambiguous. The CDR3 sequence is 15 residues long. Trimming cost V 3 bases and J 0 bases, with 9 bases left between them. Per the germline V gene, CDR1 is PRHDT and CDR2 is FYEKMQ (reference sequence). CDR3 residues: CASSFSLFSYNEQFF. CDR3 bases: TGTGCCAGCAGCTTCTCGCTATTCTCCTACAATGAGCAGTTCTTC.

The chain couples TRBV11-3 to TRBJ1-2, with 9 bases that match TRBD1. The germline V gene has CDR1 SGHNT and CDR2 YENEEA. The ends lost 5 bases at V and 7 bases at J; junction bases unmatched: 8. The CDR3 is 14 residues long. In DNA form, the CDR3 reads TGTGCCAGCAGCATAGGGACAGGGATGAGTGGCTACACCTTC. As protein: CASSIGTGMSGYTF.

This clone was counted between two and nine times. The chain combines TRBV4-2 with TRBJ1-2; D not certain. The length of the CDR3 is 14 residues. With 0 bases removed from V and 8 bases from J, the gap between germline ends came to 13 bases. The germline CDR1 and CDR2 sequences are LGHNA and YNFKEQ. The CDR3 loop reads CASSQERHSGGYTF. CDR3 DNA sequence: TGTGCCAGCAGCCAAGAGAGACACTCAGGCGGCTACACCTTC.

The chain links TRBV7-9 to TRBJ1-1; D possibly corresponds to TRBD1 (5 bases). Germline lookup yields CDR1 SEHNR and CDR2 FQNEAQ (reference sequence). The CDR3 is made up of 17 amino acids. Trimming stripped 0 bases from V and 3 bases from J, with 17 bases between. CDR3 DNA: TGTGCCAGCAGCTTAGCCAGGGTGGGGTCAAAGGACACTGAAGCTTTCTTT. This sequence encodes CASSLARVGSKDTEAFF.

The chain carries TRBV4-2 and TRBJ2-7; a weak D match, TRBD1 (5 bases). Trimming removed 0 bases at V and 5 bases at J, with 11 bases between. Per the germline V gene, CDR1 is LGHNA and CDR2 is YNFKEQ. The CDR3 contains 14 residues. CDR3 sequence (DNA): TGTGCCAGCAGCCAAGATAGGGCGGACAACGAGCAGTACTTC. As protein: CASSQDRADNEQYF.

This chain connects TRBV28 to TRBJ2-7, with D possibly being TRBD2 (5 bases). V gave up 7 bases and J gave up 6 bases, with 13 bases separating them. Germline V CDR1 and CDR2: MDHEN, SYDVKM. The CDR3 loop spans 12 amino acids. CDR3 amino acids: CASTLGEGEQYF. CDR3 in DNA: TGTGCCAGCACCCTCGGGGAAGGCGAGCAGTACTTC.

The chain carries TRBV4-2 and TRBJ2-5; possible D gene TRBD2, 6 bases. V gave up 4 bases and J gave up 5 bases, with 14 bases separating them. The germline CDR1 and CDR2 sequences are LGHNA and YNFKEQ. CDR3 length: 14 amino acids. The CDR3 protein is CASSPEAGSETQYF. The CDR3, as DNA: TGTGCCAGCAGCCCCGAGGCGGGGTCGGAGACCCAGTACTTC.

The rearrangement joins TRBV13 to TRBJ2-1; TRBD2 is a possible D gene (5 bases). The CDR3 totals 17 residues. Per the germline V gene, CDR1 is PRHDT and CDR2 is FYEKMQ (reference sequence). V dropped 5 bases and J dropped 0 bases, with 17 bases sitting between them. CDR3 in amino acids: CASSPLSRAPSYNEQFF. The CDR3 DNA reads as TGTGCCAGCAGCCCCCTGTCGCGGGCACCCTCCTACAATGAGCAGTTCTTC.

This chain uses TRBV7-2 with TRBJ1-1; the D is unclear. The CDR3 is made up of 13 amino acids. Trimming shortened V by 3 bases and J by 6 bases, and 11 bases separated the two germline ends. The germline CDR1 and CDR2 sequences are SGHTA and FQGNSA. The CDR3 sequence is CASSLASVAEAFF. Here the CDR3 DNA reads TGTGCCAGCAGCTTGGCCAGCGTTGCTGAAGCTTTCTTT.

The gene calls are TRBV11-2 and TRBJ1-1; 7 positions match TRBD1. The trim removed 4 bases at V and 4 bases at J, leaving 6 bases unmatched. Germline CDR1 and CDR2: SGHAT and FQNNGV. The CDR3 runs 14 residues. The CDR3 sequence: CASSSSTGVTEAFF. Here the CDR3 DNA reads TGTGCCAGCAGCTCGTCCACAGGGGTCACTGAAGCTTTCTTT.

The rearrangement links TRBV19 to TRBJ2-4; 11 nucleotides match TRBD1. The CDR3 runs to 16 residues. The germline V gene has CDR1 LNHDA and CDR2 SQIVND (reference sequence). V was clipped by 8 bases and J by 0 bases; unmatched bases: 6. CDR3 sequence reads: CASAGTGGLAKNIQYF. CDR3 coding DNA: TGTGCCAGTGCCGGGACAGGGGGTCTAGCCAAAAACATTCAGTACTTC.

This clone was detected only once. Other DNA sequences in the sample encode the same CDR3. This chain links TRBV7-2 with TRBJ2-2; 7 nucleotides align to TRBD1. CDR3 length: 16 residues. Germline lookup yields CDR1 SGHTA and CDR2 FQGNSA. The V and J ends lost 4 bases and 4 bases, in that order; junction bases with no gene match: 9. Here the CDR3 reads CASSSRRDSSTGELFF. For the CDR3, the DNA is TGTGCCAGCAGCTCCCGTAGGGACAGTTCCACCGGGGAGCTGTTTTTT.

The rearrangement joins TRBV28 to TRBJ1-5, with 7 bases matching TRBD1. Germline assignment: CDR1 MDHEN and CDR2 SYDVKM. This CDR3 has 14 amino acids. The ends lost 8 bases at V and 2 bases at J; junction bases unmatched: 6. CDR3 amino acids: CASYRGAGNQPQHF. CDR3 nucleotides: TGTGCCAGCTACAGGGGAGCGGGCAATCAGCCCCAGCATTTT.

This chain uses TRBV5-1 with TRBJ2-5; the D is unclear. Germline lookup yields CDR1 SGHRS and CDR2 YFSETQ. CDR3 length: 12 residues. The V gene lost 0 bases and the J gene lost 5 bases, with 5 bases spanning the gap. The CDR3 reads CASSLGSETQYF. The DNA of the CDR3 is TGCGCCAGCAGCTTGGGCAGTGAGACCCAGTACTTC.